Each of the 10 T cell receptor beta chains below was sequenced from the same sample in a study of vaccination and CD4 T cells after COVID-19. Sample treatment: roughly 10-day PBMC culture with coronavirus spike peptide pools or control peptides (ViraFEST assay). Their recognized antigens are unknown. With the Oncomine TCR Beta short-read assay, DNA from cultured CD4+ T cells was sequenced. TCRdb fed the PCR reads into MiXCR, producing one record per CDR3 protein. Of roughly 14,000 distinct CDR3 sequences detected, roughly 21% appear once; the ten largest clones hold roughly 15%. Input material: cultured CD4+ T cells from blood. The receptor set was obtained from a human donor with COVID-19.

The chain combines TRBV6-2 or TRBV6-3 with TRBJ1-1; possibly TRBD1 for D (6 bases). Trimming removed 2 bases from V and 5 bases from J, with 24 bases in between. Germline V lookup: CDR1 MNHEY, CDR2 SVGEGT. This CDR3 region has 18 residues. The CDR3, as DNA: TGTGCCAGCAGTTACAGGGGCAGGGGTATCGGTAAGGAGACTGAAGCTTTCTTT. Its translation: CASSYRGRGIGKETEAFF.

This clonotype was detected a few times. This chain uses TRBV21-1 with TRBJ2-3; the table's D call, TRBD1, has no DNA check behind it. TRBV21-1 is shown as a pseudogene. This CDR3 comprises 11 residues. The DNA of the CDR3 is TGTGCCAGCAGGGACAGGGATACGCAGTATTTT. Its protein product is CASRDRDTQYF.

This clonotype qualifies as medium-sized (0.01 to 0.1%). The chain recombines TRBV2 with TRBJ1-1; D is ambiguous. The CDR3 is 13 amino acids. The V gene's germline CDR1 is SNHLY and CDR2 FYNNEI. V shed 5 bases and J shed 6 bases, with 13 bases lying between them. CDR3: CASSSKPGSEAFF. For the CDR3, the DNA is TGTGCCAGCAGTTCTAAGCCCGGGTCTGAAGCTTTCTTT.

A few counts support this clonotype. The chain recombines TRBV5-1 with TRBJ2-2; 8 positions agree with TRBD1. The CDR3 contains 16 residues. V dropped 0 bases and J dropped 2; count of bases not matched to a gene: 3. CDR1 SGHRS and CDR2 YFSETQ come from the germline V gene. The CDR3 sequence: CASSLDGQGNTGELFF. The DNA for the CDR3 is TGCGCCAGCAGCTTGGACGGACAGGGCAACACCGGGGAGCTGTTTTTT.

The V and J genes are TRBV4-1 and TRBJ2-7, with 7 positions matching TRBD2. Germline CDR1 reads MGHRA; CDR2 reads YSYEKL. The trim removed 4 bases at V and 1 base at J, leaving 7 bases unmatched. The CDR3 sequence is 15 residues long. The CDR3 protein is CASSRLGGGSYEQYF. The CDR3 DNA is TGCGCCAGCAGCCGACTGGGCGGGGGTTCCTACGAGCAGTACTTC.

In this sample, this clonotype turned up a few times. The CDR3 is CASSSTGYTEAFF. As DNA, the CDR3 is TGTGCCAGCAGTAGTACAGGGTACACTGAAGCTTTCTTT. This chain joins TRBV12-3 or TRBV12-4 and TRBJ1-1; perhaps TRBD1 as D (6 bases). The ends were cut back, 5 bases at V and 3 bases at J, with 10 bases in the middle. This CDR3 spans 13 amino acids.

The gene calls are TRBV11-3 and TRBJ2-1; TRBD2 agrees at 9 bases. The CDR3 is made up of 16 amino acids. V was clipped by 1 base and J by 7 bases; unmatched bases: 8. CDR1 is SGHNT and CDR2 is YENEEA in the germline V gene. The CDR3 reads CASSLGGGGAENEQFF. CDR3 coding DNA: TGTGCCAGCAGCTTAGGCGGCGGGGGGGCGGAAAATGAGCAGTTCTTC.

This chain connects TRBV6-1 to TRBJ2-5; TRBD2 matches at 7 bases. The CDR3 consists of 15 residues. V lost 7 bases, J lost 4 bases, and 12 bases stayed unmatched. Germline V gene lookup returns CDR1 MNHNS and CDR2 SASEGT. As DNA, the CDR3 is TGTGCCAGCACCCGTCGAGCTGGCGGGGGAGAGACCCAGTACTTC. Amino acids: CASTRRAGGGETQYF.

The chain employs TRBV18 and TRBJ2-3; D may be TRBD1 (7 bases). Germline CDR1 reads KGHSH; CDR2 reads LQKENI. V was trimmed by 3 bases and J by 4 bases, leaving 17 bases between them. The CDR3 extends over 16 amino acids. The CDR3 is CASSPFRGAASDTQYF. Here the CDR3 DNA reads TGTGCCAGCTCACCCTTCAGGGGGGCTGCATCAGATACGCAGTATTTT.

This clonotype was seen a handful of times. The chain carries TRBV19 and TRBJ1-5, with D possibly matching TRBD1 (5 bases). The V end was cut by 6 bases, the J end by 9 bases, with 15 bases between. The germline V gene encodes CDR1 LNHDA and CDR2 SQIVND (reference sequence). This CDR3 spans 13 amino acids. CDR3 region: CASRGVGIWPQHF. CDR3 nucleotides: TGTGCCAGTAGAGGGGTGGGGATCTGGCCCCAGCATTTT.